This T cell receptor (beta chain) stems from a study of regulatory T cells in long-lasting Graves disease. Time point noted: newly diagnosed GD, antithyroid drugs for less than 3 months. The authors made the TCR library using RNA they extracted from PBMCs. Graves' disease diagnoses followed American Thyroid Association guidelines. This clonotype came up a few times. Its antigen remains unidentified. Relying on iRepertoire HTBI primers and Arm-PCR of CDR3 regions, the team built TCR beta libraries. TCRdb redid the calling of the multiplex PCR reads with MiXCR, one entry per CDR3 protein. This table has approximately 480,000 distinct CDR3 sequences, about 16% appearing once. Trimming took 0 bases from V and 3 from J, leaving 12 bases between them. The CDR3 loop spans 16 amino acids. CDR1 and CDR2 (germline): LGHNT, FRNRAP. The study, taken as a whole, reports: Repertoires from persistent disease leaned toward TRBV28, TRBJ1-2 and TRBJ2-5.

This sample also appeared in a second study, on T cells in Graves' hyperthyroidism and ophthalmopathy. From that study: Diagnoses were established using clinical symptoms, serum thyroxine and TRAb, thyroid ultrasound and orbital computed tomography. The HTBI primer set served for first-round RT-PCR of the TCR CDR3.

This TCR was recovered from a man in his forties with Graves disease. This sample comprised peripheral blood mononuclear cells (PBMCs), obtained at new diagnosis, from a patient treated with antithyroid drugs. This rearrangement joins TRBV12-5 to TRBJ2-1; TRBD1 is a possible D gene (5 bases). The CDR3 reads CASGLVVGPYYNEQFF. CDR3 coding DNA: TGTGCTAGTGGTTTGGTGGTGGGGCCGTACTACAATGAGCAGTTCTTC. The full variable domain, in which reference TRBV12-5 and TRBJ2-1 provide the parts outside the CDR3, is DARVTQTPRHKVTEMGQEVTMRCQPILGHNTVFWYRQTMMQGLELLAYFRNRAPLDDSGMPKDRFSAEMPDATLATLKIQPSEPRDSAVYFCASGLVVGPYYNEQFFGPGTRLTVL.